This T cell receptor beta chain was retrieved from a study of cytomegalovirus exposure and HLA in healthy donors. Study details: In a later analysis, it was reported that the roughly 120 validation repertoires had been produced on the same platform as the 550 to 700 repertoires belonging to the first cohort.

Germline V gene sequence: CDR1 SGHRS, CDR2 YFSETQ. The CDR3 sequence is 14 residues long. V was clipped by 5 bases and J by 5 bases; unmatched bases: 8. The method was immunoSEQ multiplex PCR; TCRdb's version includes in-frame clones alone and lacks a portion of them. The sample has 50,000 to 70,000 clones, 90% to 95% seen once. This clone was seen just once. Its target is not known. Donors were drawn from the approximately 110-subject validation cohort, separate from the approximately 680-subject first cohort. General observations from the study: The study flagged about 150 TCR beta chains as cytomegalovirus-associated. A few chains tied to CMV proved CMV antigen-specific in vitro.

The chain employs TRBV5-1 and TRBJ2-5; TRBD1 agrees at 8 bases. The origin of this receptor is a young woman in good health and CMV-seropositive. The material sequenced was PBMCs. For the CDR3, the DNA is TGCGCCAGCAGAAATACAGGGGGGCGGGAGACCCAGTACTTC. Amino acid sequence: CASRNTGGRETQYF.